One sample yielded the 10 T cell receptor beta chains listed below, sequenced in a study of cytomegalovirus exposure and HLA in healthy donors. PCR amplification relied on 60 Vbeta primers (plus 13 Jbeta primers). The repertoire was sequenced with immunoSEQ multiplex PCR; TCRdb's copy has only in-frame clones and lacks some. The data hold about 160,000 clones, with about 80% observed a single time. Sequencing was carried out using PBMCs. The receptors come from a man aged 50-59 years in good health and CMV-seropositive.

V is TRBV4-3 and J is TRBJ2-1, with 8 positions matching TRBD1. This CDR3 has 15 amino acids. Germline CDR1 and CDR2: LGHNA and YSLEER. V lost 3 bases to trimming and J lost 3 bases; unmatched junction nucleotides: 4. In DNA form, the CDR3 reads TGCGCCAGCAGCCATGGAGACAGGGGCTACAATGAGCAGTTCTTC. It yields the protein CASSHGDRGYNEQFF.

The chain joins TRBV27 to TRBJ1-5, with TRBD1 matching over 10 bases. Losses at the gene ends were 6 bases for V and 11 bases for J; bases not matched to a gene: 1. CDR1 MNHEY and CDR2 SMNVEV come from the germline V gene (reference sequence). This CDR3 has 11 amino acids. The CDR3 is CASRGQGSQHF. As DNA, the CDR3 is TGTGCCAGCAGGGGACAGGGGTCCCAGCATTTT.

CDR3 amino acids: CASSSDTNTEAFF. Written as DNA, the CDR3 is TGCGCCAGCAGCTCGGACACGAACACTGAAGCTTTCTTT. The gene calls are TRBV5-1 and TRBJ1-1; TRBD1 might be the D (5 bases). V gave up 3 bases and J gave up 1 base, with 7 bases separating them. The CDR3 contains 13 residues. Germline CDR1 reads SGHRS; CDR2 reads YFSETQ. The full variable domain, with the rest looked up from reference TRBV5-1 and TRBJ1-1, is KAGVTQTPRYLIKTRGQQVTLSCSPISGHRSVSWYQQTPGQGLQFLFEYFSETQRNKGNFPGRFSGRQFSNSRSEMNVSTLELGDSALYLCASSSDTNTEAFFGQGTRLTVV.

This chain connects TRBV6-1 to TRBJ2-5; D remains ambiguous. The DNA end is a closer match to TRBJ2-7, so the J assignment may be wrong. CDR3 size: 10 residues. Germline lookup yields CDR1 MNHNS and CDR2 SASEGT. DNA of the CDR3: TGTGCCAGCAGTATCTACGAGCAGTACTTC. Amino acids: CASSIYEQYF.

The chain is built from TRBV12-5 and TRBJ2-7; no clear D. V dropped 2 bases and J dropped 4 bases, with 6 bases sitting between them. CDR3 size: 12 residues. Germline V gene lookup returns CDR1 LGHNT and CDR2 FRNRAP. The CDR3 sequence is CASGLSVYEQYF. The CDR3 DNA reads TGTGCTAGTGGTTTGTCAGTTTACGAGCAGTACTTC.

J is TRBJ2-7 and V is TRBV5-4; 8 bases align to TRBD1. The germline V gene has CDR1 SGHNT and CDR2 YYREEE (reference sequence). The CDR3 has 16 residues. The ends lost 3 bases at V and 9 bases at J; junction bases unmatched: 17. CDR3: CASSSPGTGNGKAQYF. The CDR3 DNA sequence: TGTGCCAGCAGCTCACCCGGGACAGGAAATGGTAAGGCGCAGTACTTC.

This chain connects TRBV11-3 to TRBJ1-6, with D perhaps matching TRBD1 (6 bases). The V and J ends lost 5 bases and 8 bases respectively, with 13 bases between them. This CDR3 spans 14 amino acids. Per the germline V gene, CDR1 is SGHNT and CDR2 is YENEEA. The CDR3 is CASSLGQKDSPLHF. Written as DNA, the CDR3 is TGTGCCAGCAGCCTCGGACAGAAGGATTCACCCCTCCACTTT.

The count of this clone is one. V is TRBV4-3 and J is TRBJ2-3; D might be TRBD1 (6 bases). Germline V gene lookup returns CDR1 LGHNA and CDR2 YSLEER. The CDR3 runs to 18 residues. Between the trimmed V and J ends, which lost 3 bases and 1 base, there was a span of 20 bases. The CDR3 loop reads CASSQGATVGWGTDTQYF. DNA of the CDR3: TGCGCCAGCAGCCAGGGGGCGACAGTTGGGTGGGGCACAGATACGCAGTATTTT.

J is TRBJ2-7 and V is TRBV19; TRBD2 agrees at 7 bases. V shed 5 bases and J 2 bases; nucleotides not matched to a gene: 12. This CDR3 region has 16 residues. CDR1 LNHDA and CDR2 SQIVND come from the germline V gene (reference sequence). CDR3 sequence (DNA): TGTGCCAGTAGTGTCCTCAGCGGGGTGGGGGCCTACGAGCAGTACTTC. As protein: CASSVLSGVGAYEQYF.

The chain has TRBV7-2 and TRBJ1-2; 8 nucleotides align to TRBD1. The CDR3 is 15 residues long. Looked up from germline, CDR1 is SGHTA and CDR2 is FQGNSA. The ends lost 1 base at V and 3 bases at J; junction bases unmatched: 4. As DNA, the CDR3 is TGTGCCAGCAGCTTAGATGCAGGGGGCCACTATGGCTACACCTTC. Translation gives CASSLDAGGHYGYTF.